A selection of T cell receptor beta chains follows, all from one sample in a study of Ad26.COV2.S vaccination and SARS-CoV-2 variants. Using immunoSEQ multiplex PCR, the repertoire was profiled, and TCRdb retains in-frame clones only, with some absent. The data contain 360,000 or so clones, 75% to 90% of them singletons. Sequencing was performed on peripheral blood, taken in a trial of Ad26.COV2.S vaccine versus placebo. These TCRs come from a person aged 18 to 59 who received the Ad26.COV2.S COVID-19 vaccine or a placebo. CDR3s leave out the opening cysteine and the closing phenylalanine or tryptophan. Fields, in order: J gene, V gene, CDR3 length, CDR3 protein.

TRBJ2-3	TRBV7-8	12	ASSLKGSTDTQY
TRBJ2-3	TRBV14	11	ASSQVLTDTQY
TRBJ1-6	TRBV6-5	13	ASSPKRSGYSPLH
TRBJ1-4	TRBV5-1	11	ASGAAGGEKLF
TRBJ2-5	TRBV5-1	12	ASKPFSGSETQY
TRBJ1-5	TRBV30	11	AWSGGNNQPQH
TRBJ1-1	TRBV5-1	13	ASRSGQGLVTEAF
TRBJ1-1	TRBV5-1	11	ASSIDRDTEAF
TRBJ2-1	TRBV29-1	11	SVELGSYNEQF
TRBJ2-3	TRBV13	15	ASSLFLAGPSTDTQY
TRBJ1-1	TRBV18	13	ASSPPTGIYTEAF
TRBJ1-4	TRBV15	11	ATSGGPNEKLF
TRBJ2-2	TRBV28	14	ASSLGRRRNTGELF